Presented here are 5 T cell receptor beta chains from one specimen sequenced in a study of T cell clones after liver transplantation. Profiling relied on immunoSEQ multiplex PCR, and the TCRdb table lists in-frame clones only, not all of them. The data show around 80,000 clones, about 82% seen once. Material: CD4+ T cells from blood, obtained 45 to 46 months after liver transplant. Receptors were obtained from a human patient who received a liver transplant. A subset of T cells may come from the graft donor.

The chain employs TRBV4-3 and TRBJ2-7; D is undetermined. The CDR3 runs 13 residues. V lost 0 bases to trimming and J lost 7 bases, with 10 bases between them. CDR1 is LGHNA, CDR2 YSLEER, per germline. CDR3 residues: CASSQDPEREQYF. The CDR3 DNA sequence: TGCGCCAGCAGCCAAGATCCGGAACGGGAGCAGTACTTC.

CDR3 nucleotide sequence: TGTGCCAGCAGCCCCCGAATGGTAGATACGCAGTATTTT. Translation: CASSPRMVDTQYF. V is TRBV7-8 and J is TRBJ2-3, with D uncertain. The CDR3 extends over 13 amino acids. Germline CDR1 and CDR2: SGHVS and FQNEAQ. V was clipped by 5 bases and J by 5 bases, with 11 bases between them.

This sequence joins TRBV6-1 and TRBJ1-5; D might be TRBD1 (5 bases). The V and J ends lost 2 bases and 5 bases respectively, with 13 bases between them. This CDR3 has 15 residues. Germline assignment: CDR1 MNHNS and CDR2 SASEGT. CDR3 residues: CASSEITGSDQPQHF. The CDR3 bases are TGTGCCAGCAGTGAAATAACAGGAAGCGATCAGCCCCAGCATTTT.

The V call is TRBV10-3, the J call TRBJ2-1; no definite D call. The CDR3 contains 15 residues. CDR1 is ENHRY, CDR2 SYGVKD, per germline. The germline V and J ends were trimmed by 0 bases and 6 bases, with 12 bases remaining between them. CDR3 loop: CAISESVASSNEQFF. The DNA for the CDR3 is TGTGCCATCAGTGAGTCAGTTGCTTCATCCAATGAGCAGTTCTTC.

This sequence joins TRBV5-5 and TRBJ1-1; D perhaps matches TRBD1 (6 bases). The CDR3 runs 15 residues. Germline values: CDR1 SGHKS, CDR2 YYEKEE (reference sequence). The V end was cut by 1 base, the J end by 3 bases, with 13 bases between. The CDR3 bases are TGTGCCAGCAGCTTGAGGGGGGTCGAGCACACTGAAGCTTTCTTT. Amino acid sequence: CASSLRGVEHTEAFF. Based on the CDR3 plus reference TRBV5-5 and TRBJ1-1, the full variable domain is DAGVTQSPTHLIKTRGQQVTLRCSPISGHKSVSWYQQVLGQGPQFIFQYYEKEERGRGNFPDRFSARQFPNYSSELNVNALLLGDSALYLCASSLRGVEHTEAFFGQGTRLTVV.